One and the same sample provided the 18 T cell receptor beta chains below, sequenced in a study of T cells in Graves' hyperthyroidism and ophthalmopathy. What was amplified from RNA transcripts were TCR beta CDR3 regions. The study used the HTBI primer set for a first-round RT-PCR of the TCR CDR3. TCRdb re-called the multiplex PCR reads with MiXCR, one entry per CDR3 protein. In the table there are about 270,000 distinct CDR3 sequences, about 20% of which are singletons. The sequenced material came from blood. These TCRs come from a man aged 30 to 45 with Graves' ophthalmopathy.

For this clonotype: A junction boundary mismatches the germline segment, possibly from a read error. The V call is TRBV7-8, the J call TRBJ1-1; 7 bases align to TRBD1. CDR1 is SGHVS, CDR2 FQNEAQ, per germline. CDR3 size: 14 residues. CDR3 protein: CARSPRQGPTEAFF. The CDR3 DNA reads TGTGCCCGCAGCCCCCGACAGGGTCCCACTGAAGCTTTCTTT.

This clonotype was counted only a few times. J is TRBJ1-1 and V is TRBV29-1; a weak D match, TRBD1 (5 bases). V was clipped by 7 bases and J by 5 bases, with 8 bases between them. Germline V gene data show CDR1 as SQVTM and CDR2 as ANQGSEA. This CDR3 is built from 10 residues. As DNA, the CDR3 is TGCAGCGGTCGGGGGACTGAAGCTTTCTTT. Its translation is CSGRGTEAFF.

This sequence joins TRBV28 and TRBJ1-5; 8 bases fit TRBD1. Germline V gives CDR1 MDHEN, CDR2 SYDVKM. The V gene end was trimmed by 6 bases and the J gene end by 4 bases; junction bases not matched to a gene: 8. This CDR3 has 15 residues. DNA for the CDR3: TGTGCCAGCAGATACGACAGGGGAAGTAATCAGCCCCAGCATTTT. It is translated as CASRYDRGSNQPQHF. Filled out from reference TRBV28 and TRBJ1-5, the complete variable domain reads DVKVTQSSRYLVKRTGEKVFLECVQDMDHENMFWYRQDPGLGLRLIYFSYDVKMKEKGDIPEGYSVSREKKERFSLILESASTNQTSMYLCASRYDRGSNQPQHFGDGTRLSIL.

The chain carries TRBV30 and TRBJ2-7; the D gene is possibly TRBD2 (5 bases). The CDR3 is 11 residues long. CDR1 is GTSNPN and CDR2 is SVGIG in the germline V gene (reference sequence). V was cut by 4 bases and J by 3 bases, with 7 bases left in between. CDR3 sequence: CAWKTSYEQYF. The DNA for the CDR3 is TGTGCCTGGAAAACTAGCTACGAGCAGTACTTC.

This sequence joins TRBV30 and TRBJ1-3; 7 bases agree with TRBD1. Germline V gene data show CDR1 as GTSNPN and CDR2 as SVGIG (reference sequence). This CDR3 region has 14 residues. V lost 4 bases to trimming and J lost 2 bases; unmatched junction nucleotides: 5. CDR3 sequence (DNA): TGTGCCTGGAAACAGGGGACGACTGGAAACACCATATATTTT. Translated, it gives CAWKQGTTGNTIYF.

There are many counts of this clonotype. This chain connects TRBV3-1 to TRBJ1-6; D is possibly TRBD1 (5 bases). Looked up from germline, CDR1 is LGHDT and CDR2 is YNNKEL (reference sequence). Trimming stripped 7 bases from V and 6 bases from J, with 28 bases between. The CDR3 runs 19 residues. The CDR3 sequence is CASNRGLSLGTGVNSPLHF. The CDR3 DNA sequence: TGTGCCAGCAACCGAGGCCTTTCTCTTGGGACCGGAGTTAATTCACCCCTCCACTTT.

This clonotype has ten or more counts. This chain joins TRBV12-3 or TRBV12-4 and TRBJ1-2; 8 nucleotides align to TRBD1. This CDR3 has 13 residues. The junction had 3 bases not matched to a gene; V was cut back by 6 bases and J by 3 bases. CDR3 amino acids: CASSPGQDYGYTF. The CDR3 coding sequence is TGTGCCAGCAGCCCGGGACAGGACTATGGCTACACCTTC.

This clonotype occurred many times. The chain links TRBV28 to TRBJ2-7; 11 positions agree with TRBD2. The germline gives CDR1 MDHEN, CDR2 SYDVKM. Trimming at V came to 1 base and at J to 4 bases, leaving 3 bases not matched to a gene. The CDR3 length is 15 residues. The CDR3 nucleotides read TGTGCCAGCAGTTTATTACTAGCGGGAGCTTACGAGCAGTACTTC. It specifies CASSLLLAGAYEQYF.

The V and J genes are TRBV27 and TRBJ2-7, with 9 positions matching TRBD1. Germline assignment: CDR1 MNHEY and CDR2 SMNVEV (reference sequence). With 4 bases clipped from V and 6 bases from J, the junction kept 7 bases outside the gene matches. The CDR3 runs 14 residues. The CDR3 spells CASSYGTGSFEQYF. In DNA form, the CDR3 reads TGTGCCAGCAGTTACGGGACAGGGAGCTTCGAGCAGTACTTC.

V gene TRBV30 combines with J gene TRBJ2-7; D call uncertain. Germline V gene lookup returns CDR1 GTSNPN and CDR2 SVGIG (reference sequence). Trimming took 5 bases from V and 4 from J, leaving 12 bases between them. The CDR3 extends over 12 amino acids. This chain's CDR3 is CAWALSRYEQYF. Here the CDR3 DNA reads TGTGCCTGGGCCCTTAGCAGATACGAGCAGTACTTC. The complete variable domain, with remaining parts taken from reference TRBV30 and TRBJ2-7, reads SQTIHQWPATLVQPVGSPLSLECTVEGTSNPNLYWYRQAAGRGLQLLFYSVGIGQISSEVPQNLSASRPQDRQFILSSKKLLLSDSGFYLCAWALSRYEQYFGPGTRLTVT.

There are a few counts of this clonotype. This chain connects TRBV6-1 to TRBJ2-1; D call uncertain. The CDR3 sequence is 13 residues long. Per the germline V gene, CDR1 is MNHNS and CDR2 is SASEGT. V gave up 1 base and J gave up 8 bases, with 9 bases separating them. CDR3 sequence reads: CASSEGAADEQFF. As DNA, the CDR3 is TGTGCCAGCAGTGAAGGAGCTGCGGATGAGCAGTTCTTC.

The table lists this clonotype with a few counts. The CDR3, as DNA: TGTGCCAGCAGCCCCTTCTACCTGAACACCGGGGAGCTGTTTTTT. It encodes CASSPFYLNTGELFF. The gene calls are TRBV9 and TRBJ2-2; D uncertain. The CDR3 sequence is 15 residues long. Germline CDR1 is SGDLS and CDR2 is YYNGEE. The ends were cut back, 4 bases at V and 1 base at J, with 11 bases in the middle.

This clonotype was counted ten times or more. The V gene is TRBV12-3 or TRBV12-4, the J gene TRBJ1-1; D is undetermined. The CDR3 loop spans 14 amino acids. Trimming stripped 4 bases from V and 0 bases from J, with 9 bases between. The CDR3 nucleotides read TGTGCCAGCAGTTCGATAAGACTGAACACTGAAGCTTTCTTT. Protein: CASSSIRLNTEAFF.

This clonotype occurred once. This chain links TRBV7-2 with TRBJ1-2; maybe TRBD1 (5 bases). The V and J ends lost 2 bases and 5 bases respectively, with 15 bases between them. The CDR3 is 15 residues long. Germline V CDR1 and CDR2: SGHTA, FQGNSA. CDR3 region: CASSLSRTGLYGYTF. CDR3 coding DNA: TGTGCCAGCAGCTTATCCCGGACGGGACTATATGGCTACACCTTC.

This clonotype was counted a few times. The V gene is TRBV6-1, the J gene TRBJ1-3, with D uncertain. Germline V gene lookup returns CDR1 MNHNS and CDR2 SASEGT. Between the trimmed V and J ends, which lost 6 bases and 0 bases, there was a span of 9 bases. CDR3 length: 14 residues. In DNA form, the CDR3 reads TGTGCCAGCAGGGACCAGTACTCTGGAAACACCATATATTTT. Encoded protein: CASRDQYSGNTIYF.

The chain links TRBV5-1 to TRBJ2-5, with 11 nucleotides matching TRBD2. The CDR3 contains 16 residues. From germline, CDR1 is SGHRS and CDR2 YFSETQ. V was clipped by 4 bases and J by 1 base; unmatched bases: 6. The CDR3 protein is CASSAGGLAGQETQYF. In DNA form, the CDR3 reads TGCGCCAGCAGCGCGGGCGGACTAGCGGGCCAAGAGACCCAGTACTTC.

In DNA form, the CDR3 reads TGTGCCAGCAGTTACTCCGAAAAACGAGGGGCCCTCCACTTT. This sequence encodes CASSYSEKRGALHF. The J gene is TRBJ1-6, the V gene TRBV6-5, with a weak D call TRBD1 (5 bases). V lost 0 bases to trimming and J lost 14 bases, with 14 bases between them. CDR3 size: 14 residues. Germline V gives CDR1 MNHEY, CDR2 SVGAGI.

This clonotype was recorded a few times. This rearrangement joins TRBV6-1 to TRBJ2-7; 12 bases align to TRBD2. Germline-derived CDR1 and CDR2 are MNHNS and SASEGT. The CDR3 loop spans 15 amino acids. The ends lost 5 bases at V and 8 bases at J; junction bases unmatched: 10. The CDR3, as DNA: TGTGCCAGCAGTCCCGGACTAGCGGGGAGTACGAAGCAGTACTTC. Its translation: CASSPGLAGSTKQYF.